A selection of T cell receptor beta chains follows, all from one sample in a study of blood T cell repertoires in COVID-19. Sequencing used immunoSEQ multiplex PCR; TCRdb keeps in-frame clones, though not all of them. The table lists over 70,000 clones, 70% to 90% of them singletons. Input material: peripheral blood. The receptors were sampled from a human donor in a cohort sampled during active COVID-19. The CDR3 runs from the conserved cysteine through the conserved F or W. Fields, in order: V gene, D gene, J gene, clone size, CDR3 DNA, CDR3 protein. A D gene is named only where the DNA matches it firmly. Clone size, where shown, is once, few, many, or a class for clones that have expanded.

V: TRBV12-3/TRBV12-4
D: -
J: TRBJ1-1
size: -
DNA: TGTGCCAGCAGCCTCGTGAGGGCTGAAGCTTTCTTT
CDR3: CASSLVRAEAFF

V: TRBV6-1
D: TRBD1
J: TRBJ1-5
size: -
DNA: TGTGCCAGCAGTGGGGACAGGGGGGGTCGGTATAGCAATCAGCCCCAGCATTTT
CDR3: CASSGDRGGRYSNQPQHF

V: TRBV13
D: -
J: TRBJ2-1
size: few
DNA: TGTGCCAGCAGCCCGGGACATTTCTACAATGAGCAGTTCTTC
CDR3: CASSPGHFYNEQFF

V: TRBV9
D: TRBD1
J: TRBJ1-6
size: -
DNA: TGTGCCAGCAGCGGCATGCAGGGGGCTGATTCACCCCTCCACTTT
CDR3: CASSGMQGADSPLHF

V: TRBV2
D: -
J: TRBJ2-1
size: -
DNA: TGTGCCAGCAGTGAACTGGACAGTCTTGATTGGAATGAGCAGTTCTTC
CDR3: CASSELDSLDWNEQFF

V: TRBV28
D: TRBD1
J: TRBJ1-4
size: once
DNA: TGTGCCAGCAGTCTGGGACAGGGGGGTGAAAAACTGTTTTTT
CDR3: CASSLGQGGEKLFF

V: TRBV28
D: -
J: TRBJ1-2
size: -
DNA: TGTGCCAGCAGTTTAGTACAGAACTATGGCTACACCTTC
CDR3: CASSLVQNYGYTF

V: TRBV16
D: -
J: TRBJ2-1
size: -
DNA: TGTGCCAGCAGCCAACGTGAGGGATCGAGGGAGCAGTTCTTC
CDR3: CASSQREGSREQFF

V: TRBV9
D: TRBD2
J: TRBJ2-3
size: -
DNA: TGTGCCAGCAGCGCAGTAGCGGGTAGGACAGATACGCAGTATTTT
CDR3: CASSAVAGRTDTQYF

V: TRBV6-4
D: TRBD2
J: TRBJ2-1
size: -
DNA: TGTGCCAGCAGTGCTACCCCCTTAGAAGGGGATGGTACTAGCGATGAGCAGTTCTTC
CDR3: CASSATPLEGDGTSDEQFF

V: TRBV9
D: -
J: TRBJ1-4
size: few
DNA: TGTGCCAGCAGCGTAGCTGCAGGGGCAGGTGAAAAACTGTTTTTT
CDR3: CASSVAAGAGEKLFF

V: TRBV2
D: -
J: TRBJ2-4
size: -
DNA: TGTGCCAGCAGTGAATTTGCGCTAAAATTAGCCAAAAACATTCAGTACTTC
CDR3: CASSEFALKLAKNIQYF

V: TRBV7-3
D: -
J: TRBJ2-3
size: few
DNA: TGTGCCAGCAGCCCAACATTGCAGGCGGATACGCAGTATTTT
CDR3: CASSPTLQADTQYF

V: TRBV11-3
D: -
J: TRBJ2-5
size: -
DNA: TGTGCCAGCAGCTTCGGGACTCCCGCGGAGACCCAGTACTTC
CDR3: CASSFGTPAETQYF

V: TRBV6-5
D: -
J: TRBJ1-3
size: -
DNA: TGTGCCAGCAGTTACAAGACAGATAACTCTGGAAACACCATATATTTT
CDR3: CASSYKTDNSGNTIYF

V: TRBV13
D: -
J: TRBJ1-1
size: -
DNA: TGTGCCAGCAGCTTCCGACAGCGCGAAGCTTTCTTT
CDR3: CASSFRQREAFF

V: TRBV14
D: TRBD1
J: TRBJ2-7
size: -
DNA: TGTGCCAGCAGCCAAGATCCCGGACAGGGGGCATACGAGCAGTACTTC
CDR3: CASSQDPGQGAYEQYF

V: TRBV14
D: TRBD2
J: TRBJ2-1
size: -
DNA: TGTGCCAGCAGCCTTCTAGCGGGAGGTTGGGAGCAGTTCTTC
CDR3: CASSLLAGGWEQFF

V: TRBV6-5
D: -
J: TRBJ1-2
size: few
DNA: TGTGCCAGCAGTTATACTGGGGCATCGGACTATGGCTACACCTTC
CDR3: CASSYTGASDYGYTF

V: TRBV29-1
D: TRBD1
J: TRBJ1-2
size: -
DNA: TGCAGCGTTGAGGGACAGGGGCACTATGGCTACACCTTC
CDR3: CSVEGQGHYGYTF

V: TRBV19
D: TRBD2
J: TRBJ2-1
size: -
DNA: TGTGCCAGTAGTATAAGGGTAGCGGGACCAGTACACAATGAGCAGTTCTTC
CDR3: CASSIRVAGPVHNEQFF

V: TRBV5-5
D: -
J: TRBJ2-7
size: -
DNA: TGTGCCAGCAGCTTTCTACAGGGAAACTACGAGCAGTACTTC
CDR3: CASSFLQGNYEQYF

V: TRBV28
D: TRBD1
J: TRBJ2-7
size: -
DNA: TGTGCCAGCAGTGAGGTTGGGGACAGCTCCTACGAGCAGTACTTC
CDR3: CASSEVGDSSYEQYF

V: TRBV3-1/TRBV3-2
D: TRBD1
J: TRBJ1-2
size: -
DNA: TGTGCCAGCAGCCCGACAGGGGGCCGGAGCTATGGCTACACCTTC
CDR3: CASSPTGGRSYGYTF

V: TRBV7-2
D: -
J: TRBJ1-3
size: -
DNA: TGTGCCAGCAGCTTTCAGGGTACTGGAAACACCATATATTTT
CDR3: CASSFQGTGNTIYF

V: TRBV5-6
D: TRBD2
J: TRBJ2-1
size: -
DNA: TGTGCCAGCAGCTCGGGTCCAGCGGGAGGGTACAATGAGCAGTTCTTC
CDR3: CASSSGPAGGYNEQFF

V: TRBV7-9
D: TRBD1
J: TRBJ2-7
size: -
DNA: TGTGCCAGCAGCAACCGGGACAGCTACGAGCAGTACTTC
CDR3: CASSNRDSYEQYF

V: TRBV5-1
D: TRBD2
J: TRBJ2-1
size: -
DNA: TGCGCCAGCAGCTTGGAGAGAGGACTAGCGGGAGGAAATGAGCAGTTCTTC
CDR3: CASSLERGLAGGNEQFF

V: TRBV3-1/TRBV3-2
D: TRBD1
J: TRBJ2-2
size: -
DNA: TGTGCCAGCAGCCGCCCCCGGGACAGGGACCCCGGGGAGCTGTTTTTT
CDR3: CASSRPRDRDPGELFF

V: TRBV25-1
D: TRBD1
J: TRBJ2-3
size: -
DNA: TGTGCCAGCAGTGAAATGGGGGGACAGGGGGCAGTAGATACGCAGTATTTT
CDR3: CASSEMGGQGAVDTQYF

V: TRBV20-1
D: -
J: TRBJ2-7
size: -
DNA: TGCAGTGCTAGAGCGGAGTACGAGCAGTACTTC
CDR3: CSARAEYEQYF

V: TRBV7-2
D: -
J: TRBJ1-2
size: -
DNA: TGTGCCAGCAGCACAACAGGGCTTGGCTACACCTTC
CDR3: CASSTTGLGYTF

V: TRBV6-6
D: -
J: TRBJ1-5
size: few
DNA: TGTGCCAGCAGTTACCAAGAGAGCAATCAGCCCCAGCATTTT
CDR3: CASSYQESNQPQHF

V: TRBV10-2
D: -
J: TRBJ1-4
size: -
DNA: TGCGCCAGCAGTGGGCAGGGTAGCGAAAAACTGTTTTTT
CDR3: CASSGQGSEKLFF

V: TRBV6-1
D: TRBD1
J: TRBJ2-3
size: once
DNA: TGTGCCAGCAGTGAATTCGGACAGGGGGCATTTGGCACAGATACGCAGTATTTT
CDR3: CASSEFGQGAFGTDTQYF

V: TRBV5-1
D: -
J: TRBJ1-5
size: -
DNA: TGCGCCAGCAGCTTGGGCCCAGTCGGGGGCAATCAGCCCCAGCATTTT
CDR3: CASSLGPVGGNQPQHF

V: TRBV5-6
D: TRBD1
J: TRBJ2-7
size: once
DNA: TGTGCCAGCAGCTTGTCCGGGACAGGGGACGAGCAGTACTTC
CDR3: CASSLSGTGDEQYF

V: TRBV28
D: -
J: TRBJ1-2
size: -
DNA: TGTGCCAGCAGTAAGCAGTGGGGGGAAGGGTACACCTTC
CDR3: CASSKQWGEGYTF

V: TRBV6-6
D: TRBD2
J: TRBJ2-3
size: -
DNA: TGTGCCAGCAGAGGGAGTGGGGGGGTCACAGATACGCAGTATTTT
CDR3: CASRGSGGVTDTQYF

V: TRBV6-1
D: -
J: TRBJ1-6
size: once
DNA: TGTGCCAGCAGTGAGCTGGAAGGGGGAAATTCACCCCTCCACTTT
CDR3: CASSELEGGNSPLHF